This TCR beta chain was recovered during a study of shared clonotypes between healthy human individuals. In the case of this clone: The target antigen is unknown.

The V end lost 4 bases, the J end lost 6 bases, and 9 bases lay between the germline ends. The germline V gene encodes CDR1 SGHTA and CDR2 FQGNSA. This CDR3 contains 13 residues. TCRdb keeps only in-frame clones here, not all; method: immunoSEQ multiplex PCR. The sample holds roughly 2.4 million clones; approximately 95% are singletons and the top ten take approximately 0.13%. General observations from the study: In a handful of donors, around 5% of naive CD4 clonotypes appeared in common.

There were only Caucasian adults among the donors, and all lived in Nashville, Tennessee. Specimen: naive CD4+ T cells sorted from blood. Subset denoted: CD45RA+ positively selected. The chain recombines TRBV7-2 with TRBJ2-2; D remains unclear. The TCR originated in a man aged 18 to 30 in good health. CDR3 bases: TGTGCCAGCAGCTCGTGGGCGTCCGGGGAGCTGTTTTTT. Translation gives CASSSWASGELFF.